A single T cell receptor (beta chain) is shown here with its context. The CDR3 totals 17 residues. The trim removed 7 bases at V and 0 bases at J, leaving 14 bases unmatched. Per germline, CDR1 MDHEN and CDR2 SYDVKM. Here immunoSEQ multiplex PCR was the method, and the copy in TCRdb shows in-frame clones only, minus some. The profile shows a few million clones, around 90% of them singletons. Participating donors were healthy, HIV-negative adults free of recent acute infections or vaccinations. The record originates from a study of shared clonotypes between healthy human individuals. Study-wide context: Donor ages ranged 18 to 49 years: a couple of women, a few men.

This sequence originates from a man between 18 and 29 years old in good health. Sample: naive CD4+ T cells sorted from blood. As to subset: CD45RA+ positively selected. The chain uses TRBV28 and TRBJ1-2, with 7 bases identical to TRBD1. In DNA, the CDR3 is TGTGCCAGCACTGGTGAGGGACAGCCAAATTCTAACTATGGCTACACCTTC. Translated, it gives CASTGEGQPNSNYGYTF.